Below, one TCR beta chain is given with its context. Antigen unknown. This CDR3 has 14 residues. The V gene's germline CDR1 is SGHDN and CDR2 FVKESK. V was pared by 4 bases and J by 3 bases, with 10 bases between. This record belongs to a study of blood T cells in healthy people across ages. A J-beta primer mix and a sample-barcoded 5' primer were used in a second PCR of about 7 to 12 cycles. TCRdb reprocessed the 5' RACE reads with MiXCR, giving one entry per CDR3 protein. The data hold 270,000 or so distinct CDR3 sequences, with roughly 26% observed a single time. Study-wide findings and caveats: Roughly linear age-related decline in beta diversity appeared, significant by age about 40.

This clonotype originated in a woman between 65 and 79 years old in good health. Sequencing was performed on blood. The V and J genes are TRBV14 and TRBJ2-1, with a weak D call TRBD2 (6 bases). The CDR3 sequence is CASSPLTSYNEQFF. The CDR3 DNA sequence: TGTGCCAGCAGCCCATTGACTAGCTACAATGAGCAGTTCTTC.